These T cell receptor beta chains were read from a single sample in a study of blood T cell repertoires in COVID-19. The table came from immunoSEQ multiplex PCR; TCRdb's copy has only in-frame clones and leaves some out. This table has some 230,000 clones, 70% to 90% appearing once. The sequenced sample was peripheral blood. The receptors derive from a man aged 40-50 years with acute or convalescent COVID-19. Each CDR3 is given with its conserved first and last residue. D genes are given only for firm matches. Clone size is given for some rows only: seen once, a few or many times, or a class if the clone is expanded.

14	TRBJ1-4	TRBV27	TRBD1	-	CASSLRRDSTKLFF	TGTGCCAGCAGTTTAAGGCGGGACAGTACCAAACTGTTTTTT
13	TRBJ1-3	TRBV12-3/TRBV12-4	-	once	CASTLVVENTIYF	TGTGCCAGCACCCTAGTCGTCGAAAACACCATATATTTT
15	TRBJ1-1	TRBV9	TRBD1	few	CASSVGAGGSTEAFF	TGTGCCAGCAGCGTAGGGGCAGGGGGGAGCACTGAAGCTTTCTTT
16	TRBJ2-3	TRBV4-3	-	-	CASSQDTGVPTDTQYF	TGCGCCAGCAGCCAAGATACGGGGGTTCCCACAGATACGCAGTATTTT
14	TRBJ2-1	TRBV5-4	TRBD2	-	CASSSGGPRDEQFF	TGTGCCAGCAGCTCGGGGGGGCCTAGGGATGAGCAGTTCTTC
16	TRBJ2-3	TRBV27	TRBD2	-	CASSSLLAAPTDTQYF	TGTGCCAGCAGTTCGCTACTAGCGGCCCCCACAGATACGCAGTATTTT
15	TRBJ1-2	TRBV6-5	TRBD1	-	CASSRGQGPPYGYTF	TGTGCCAGCAGTCGCGGACAGGGGCCCCCTTATGGCTACACCTTC
15	TRBJ2-5	TRBV28	-	-	CASSSPSVGQETQYF	TGTGCCAGCAGTTCTCCCTCGGTCGGGCAAGAGACCCAGTACTTC
11	TRBJ1-1	TRBV20-1	-	-	CSARLNTEAFF	TGCAGTGCTAGACTTAACACTGAAGCTTTCTTT
15	TRBJ2-1	TRBV5-1	-	-	CASSLFRTSYNEQFF	TGCGCCAGCAGCTTGTTCCGTACTTCCTACAATGAGCAGTTCTTC
16	TRBJ2-3	TRBV7-3	-	-	CASSHGAGAQGDTQYF	TGTGCCAGCAGCCACGGGGCGGGGGCTCAAGGAGATACGCAGTATTTT